These 23 T cell receptor beta chains were all obtained from the same sample, sequenced in a study of Graves' ophthalmopathy and Graves' hyperthyroidism. The TCR beta CDR3 regions underwent amplification from RNA transcripts. First-round RT-PCR employed HTBI primers, with a second-round multiplex PCR after it. One entry per CDR3 protein, called by TCRdb with MiXCR from the multiplex PCR reads. This sample has a few hundred thousand distinct CDR3 sequences; less than 40% occur once, and the top ten carry around 4%. Specimen: peripheral blood or thyroid tissue (not recorded which). These receptors all stem from an adult man with Graves' hyperthyroidism.

On this clonotype: Because the CDR3's place on the DNA is in doubt, the DNA is left out and the CDR3 is given as listed by TCRdb. The V and J genes are TRBV7-2 and TRBJ1-5; the table's D call TRBD1 went unverified against the DNA. CDR1 SGHTA and CDR2 FQGNSA come from the germline V gene. 23 amino acids form the CDR3, both terminal residues included. CDR3 region: CASGGTYNEQFFGPGDSNQPQHF.

Here the CDR3 DNA reads TGTGCCAGCTGGGGAGGCCCCTATAATTCACCCCTCCACTTT. It is translated as CASWGGPYNSPLHF. This chain uses TRBV7-9 with TRBJ1-6; unclear D gene. Trimming pared 8 bases from V and 2 bases from J, leaving 10 bases between. The CDR3 is 14 residues long. CDR1 and CDR2 (germline): SEHNR, FQNEAQ (reference sequence).

This clonotype appeared a few times. This chain connects TRBV5-1 to TRBJ1-2; D gene ambiguous. CDR1 and CDR2 (germline): SGHRS, YFSETQ. Trimming left V 4 bases short and J 1 base short, with 20 bases between. The CDR3 totals 17 residues. The CDR3: CASSPGVGGTGNYGYTF. The CDR3 bases are TGCGCCAGCAGCCCTGGGGTAGGAGGAACCGGTAACTATGGCTACACCTTC.

In this sample, this clonotype turned up a few times. The chain has TRBV5-6 and TRBJ2-2; D is undetermined. Germline V lookup: CDR1 SGHDT, CDR2 YYEEEE. This CDR3 is built from 10 residues. V dropped 5 bases and J dropped 9 bases, with 5 bases sitting between them. The CDR3 sequence: CASSTRELFF. DNA of the CDR3: TGTGCCAGCAGTACCCGGGAGCTGTTTTTT.

For the CDR3, the DNA is TGTGCCAGCAGCTTAGATAGCGGGAACTACGAGCAGTACTTC. Residues: CASSLDSGNYEQYF. The rearrangement links TRBV7-6 to TRBJ2-7, with 8 bases fitting TRBD2. V was pared by 1 base and J by 3 bases, with 2 bases of the junction left unmatched. The CDR3 spans 14 residues. Germline-derived CDR1 and CDR2 are SGHVS and FNYEAQ.

In its sample, this clonotype was seen a few times. The genes are TRBV6-1 and TRBJ1-2, with D uncertain. The CDR3 extends over 13 amino acids. From germline, CDR1 is MNHNS and CDR2 SASEGT. V was cut by 2 bases and J by 6 bases, with 10 bases left in between. The DNA for the CDR3 is TGTGCCAGCAGTGAAAGTGGGTGGAATGGCTACACCTTC. It specifies CASSESGWNGYTF.

Comment on this clonotype: The germline gene is not matched at one end of the junction; a read error may be the cause. The chain links TRBV24-1 to TRBJ2-2, with 8 bases aligning to TRBD2. This CDR3 is built from 16 residues. The V gene's germline CDR1 is KGHDR and CDR2 SFDVKD. The CDR3 here is CATSDLLAESAGEPFF. For the CDR3, the DNA is TGTGCCACCAGTGACCTACTAGCGGAGAGCGCCGGGGAGCCGTTTTTT.

The table lists this clonotype with a count of one. The gene calls are TRBV9 and TRBJ1-2, with D possibly being TRBD1 (6 bases). Germline V gene data show CDR1 as SGDLS and CDR2 as YYNGEE. Trimming took off 0 bases at V and 8 bases at J, with 14 bases between the two ends. CDR3 length: 14 amino acids. The CDR3 region is CASSVAQGRGGYTF. The CDR3 DNA reads as TGTGCCAGCAGCGTAGCTCAGGGGCGTGGAGGCTACACCTTC.

There are many counts of this clonotype. The J gene is TRBJ2-7, the V gene TRBV5-1; 7 positions agree with TRBD1. With V trimmed by 0 bases and J by 4 bases, 4 bases remained unmatched. The CDR3 spans 14 residues. Germline V CDR1 and CDR2: SGHRS, YFSETQ. DNA of the CDR3: TGCGCCAGCAGCTTGGATGCCAGGGGGTACGAGCAGTACTTC. This gives the protein CASSLDARGYEQYF.

This sequence joins TRBV20-1 and TRBJ1-5; D possibly corresponds to TRBD1 (6 bases). The CDR3 extends over 12 amino acids. In germline, CDR1 is DFQATT, CDR2 SNEGSKA (reference sequence). Trimming shortened V by 3 bases and J by 11 bases, and 14 bases separated the two germline ends. The CDR3 loop reads CSARPGAETQHF. The CDR3 DNA follows: TGCAGTGCTAGGCCAGGGGCGGAGACCCAGCATTTT.

This clonotype was counted at least ten times. The gene calls are TRBV7-8 and TRBJ1-5; no reliable D call. Germline V gene lookup returns CDR1 SGHVS and CDR2 FQNEAQ. This CDR3 is 14 amino acids long. Trimming removed 4 bases at V and 5 bases at J, with 12 bases between. CDR3: CASSSDRGDQPQHF. CDR3 DNA: TGTGCCAGCAGCTCGGACCGTGGGGATCAGCCCCAGCATTTT.

Concerning this clonotype: No conserved phenylalanine or tryptophan ends this CDR3, so it is likely a read error. The chain has TRBV7-2 and TRBJ2-5; 13 bases are a match to TRBD2. Germline-derived CDR1 and CDR2 are SGHTA and FQGNSA. This CDR3 is built from 17 residues. The V segment lost 1 base and the J segment 3 bases; nucleotides outside the gene matches: 5. CDR3 coding DNA: TGTGCCAGCAGCTTAGGGGCCGGGACTAGCGGGAAAGAGACCCAGTACCTC. It codes for CASSLGAGTSGKETQYL.

This clonotype was detected many times. The chain is built from TRBV7-9 and TRBJ1-2; D call uncertain. V lost 4 bases and J lost 1, with 13 bases in between. This CDR3 has 15 residues. The V gene's germline CDR1 is SEHNR and CDR2 FQNEAQ (reference sequence). This CDR3 is CASSSPGASNYGYTF. The CDR3 DNA reads as TGTGCCAGCAGCTCGCCCGGAGCGAGTAACTATGGCTACACCTTC. The full variable domain, with the rest looked up from reference TRBV7-9 and TRBJ1-2, is DTGVSQNPRHKITKRGQNVTFRCDPISEHNRLYWYRQTLGQGPEFLTYFQNEAQLEKSRLLSDRFSAERPKGSFSTLEIQRTEQGDSAMYLCASSSPGASNYGYTFGSGTRLTVV.

Many counts were recorded for this clonotype. The germline gene is not matched at one end of the junction; a read error may be the cause. This chain uses TRBV20-1 with TRBJ1-1; unclear D gene. CDR1 DFQATT and CDR2 SNEGSKA come from the germline V gene (reference sequence). The length of the CDR3 is 14 residues. The CDR3 sequence is CSALPLTGNAEAFF. Written as DNA, the CDR3 is TGCAGTGCCTTACCTTTAACGGGGAACGCTGAAGCTTTCTTT.

This clonotype was detected only a few times. A much bigger clone sits one base away, suggesting this may be a read error. This chain connects TRBV24-1 to TRBJ2-7, with a possible D match to TRBD1 (6 bases). The CDR3 spans 12 residues. Germline values: CDR1 KGHDR, CDR2 SFDVKD. V shed 4 bases and J shed 3 bases, with 6 bases lying between them. CDR3 nucleotides: TGTGCCACCAGTGAGGACAGCTACGAGCAGTACTTC. This codes for CATSEDSYEQYF.

On this clonotype: Because it lacks the conserved phenylalanine or tryptophan at the end, this CDR3 is likely a read error. The DNA is omitted, as the CDR3 cannot be located on it reliably, and the CDR3 follows TCRdb's listing. V is TRBV20-1 and J is TRBJ2-5; TRBD1, the table's D call, lacks a check against the DNA. From germline, CDR1 is DFQATT and CDR2 SNEGSKA (reference sequence). Ends included, the CDR3 has 9 residues. The CDR3 protein is CSAGSRGNL.

This clonotype was detected a few times. The gene calls are TRBV2 and TRBJ1-4, with D perhaps TRBD1 (6 bases). Trimming left V 8 bases short and J 0 bases short, with 19 bases between. The CDR3 extends over 17 amino acids. Germline V CDR1 and CDR2: SNHLY, FYNNEI. Written as DNA, the CDR3 is TGTGCCAGCTCACCCGCTCTTCGACAGGCAACTAATGAAAAACTGTTTTTT. Amino acid sequence: CASSPALRQATNEKLFF.

This clonotype was observed at least ten times. The V and J genes are TRBV7-2 and TRBJ1-5; a weak D match, TRBD1 (6 bases). V lost 5 bases and J lost 4, with 15 bases in between. The CDR3 contains 15 residues. Germline CDR1 SGHTA, CDR2 FQGNSA. CDR3 loop: CASSLGQGKNQPQHF. For the CDR3, the DNA is TGTGCCAGCAGCCTTGGGCAGGGGAAAAATCAGCCCCAGCATTTT.

The table lists this clonotype with a few counts. This chain connects TRBV24-1 to TRBJ2-3; D remains unclear. V lost 6 bases, J lost 5 bases, and 8 bases lay in between. Germline CDR1 and CDR2: KGHDR and SFDVKD. The CDR3 is 12 residues long. The CDR3 is CATSNWGDTQYF. In DNA, the CDR3 is TGTGCCACCAGTAACTGGGGAGATACGCAGTATTTT.

In its sample, this clonotype was seen a few times. CDR3 coding DNA: TGTGCCACCAGTGACCCCGGGCCCGGAGGGAACACCGGGGAGCTGTTTTTT. It specifies CATSDPGPGGNTGELFF. The chain recombines TRBV24-1 with TRBJ2-2; maybe TRBD2 (5 bases). Trimming removed 4 bases from V and 1 base from J, with 15 bases in between. This CDR3 has 17 residues. Germline V CDR1 and CDR2: KGHDR, SFDVKD.

On this clonotype itself: A read error is possible here, since a much larger clone lies one base away. V usage is TRBV19 and J usage is TRBJ1-5, with a tentative D call TRBD1 (6 bases). Looked up from germline, CDR1 is LNHDA and CDR2 is SQIVND (reference sequence). The CDR3 totals 16 residues. The CDR3 DNA is TGTGGCAGTAGTATTGCCCAAGGGGGTTCTAATCAGCCCCAGCATTTT. Amino acids: CGSSIAQGGSNQPQHF.

This clonotype was detected many times. The chain links TRBV12-3 or TRBV12-4 to TRBJ1-5; D is unclear. This CDR3 contains 12 residues. Trimming cost V 6 bases and J 7 bases, with 10 bases left between them. The CDR3 DNA is TGTGCCAGCAGGTCGTTCGGGCAGCCCCAGCATTTT. Translated: CASRSFGQPQHF.

The V call is TRBV24-1, the J call TRBJ1-1; maybe TRBD1 (5 bases). Germline values: CDR1 KGHDR, CDR2 SFDVKD. Trimming stripped 0 bases from V and 0 bases from J, with 16 bases between. The CDR3 contains 18 residues. CDR3 sequence reads: CATSDLDSPGGMNTEAFF. Written as DNA, the CDR3 is TGTGCCACCAGTGATTTGGACAGCCCCGGGGGGATGAACACTGAAGCTTTCTTT.